This paragraph reports one TCR beta chain. Its antigen is as yet unknown. Measured with immunoSEQ multiplex PCR; TCRdb has only the in-frame clones, and not every one. The sample consists of 2 million to 2.5 million clones, approximately 96% of them appearing once. V shed 2 bases and J shed 1 base, with 9 bases lying between them. Germline loops: CDR1 MNHEY, CDR2 SVGAGI. The CDR3 has 14 residues. The data were obtained in a study of shared clonotypes between healthy human individuals. Across the whole study: Samples came from two female and a few male donors aged 18 to 49.

Study conclusions and caveats: The generation probabilities recorded for non-shared clonotypes fell below those of clonotypes shared by all four donors.

The clonotype was recovered from a man younger than 35 in good health. The sample was naive CD4+ T cells sorted from blood. Subset reported: CD45RA+ positively selected. This chain links TRBV6-5 with TRBJ2-7, with D possibly being TRBD1 or TRBD2 (6 bases each). In nucleotides, the CDR3 is TGTGCCAGCAGTTACCGGGGGCCATCCTACGAGCAGTACTTC. Translated, it gives CASSYRGPSYEQYF.